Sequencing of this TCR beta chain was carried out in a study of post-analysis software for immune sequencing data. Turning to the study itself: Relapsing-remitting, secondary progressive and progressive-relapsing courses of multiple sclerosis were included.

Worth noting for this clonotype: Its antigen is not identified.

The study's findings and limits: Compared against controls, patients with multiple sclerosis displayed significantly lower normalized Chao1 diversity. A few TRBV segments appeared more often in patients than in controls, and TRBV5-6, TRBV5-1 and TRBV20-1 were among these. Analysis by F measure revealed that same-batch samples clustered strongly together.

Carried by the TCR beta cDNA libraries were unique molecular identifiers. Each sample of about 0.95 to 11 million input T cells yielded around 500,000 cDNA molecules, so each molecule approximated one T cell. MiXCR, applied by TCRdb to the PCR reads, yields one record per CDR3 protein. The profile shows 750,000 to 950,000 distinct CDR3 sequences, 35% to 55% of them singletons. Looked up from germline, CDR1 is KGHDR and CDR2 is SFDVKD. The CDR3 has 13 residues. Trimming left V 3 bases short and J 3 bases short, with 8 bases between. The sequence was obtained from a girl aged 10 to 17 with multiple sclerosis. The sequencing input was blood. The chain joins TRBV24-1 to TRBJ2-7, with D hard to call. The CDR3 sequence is CATSDQGSYEQYF. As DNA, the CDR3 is TGTGCCACCAGTGATCAAGGCAGCTACGAGCAGTACTTC.